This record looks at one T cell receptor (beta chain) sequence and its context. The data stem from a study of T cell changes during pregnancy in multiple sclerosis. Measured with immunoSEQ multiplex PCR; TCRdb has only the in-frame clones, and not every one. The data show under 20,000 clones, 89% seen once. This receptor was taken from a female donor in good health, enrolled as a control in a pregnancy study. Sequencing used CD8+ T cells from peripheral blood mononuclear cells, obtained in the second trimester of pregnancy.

The CDR3 nucleotides are TGTGCTAGTGGTCTCGGGGTGAATCAGCCCCAGCATTTT. Its translation: CASGLGVNQPQHF. The chain joins TRBV12-5 to TRBJ1-5; D unresolved. Trimming took 5 bases from V and 4 from J, leaving 9 bases between them. CDR3 length: 13 residues. Per the germline V gene, CDR1 is LGHNT and CDR2 is FRNRAP.